The T cell receptor beta chain described here comes from a study of blood T cell repertoires in COVID-19 (TCRdb year 2020). Study-level background: Collaborator samples came from the United States, Italy and Spain and covered acute and convalescent phases of COVID-19. Deeply sampled blood TCRbeta repertoires from subjects exposed to, actively infected with, or recovered from COVID-19 were included in the dataset. The material from the prospective study consisted of cDNA or gDNA derived from T cells, B-cell-depleted T cells, or PBMCs. The repertoires were made available in a free public database intended to serve as a resource for research on the immune response to SARS-CoV-2. Where available, HLA class I and class II types were obtained from metadata supplied by the sample provider rather than from assay-based typing. The samples were drawn from the first 160 participants of the ongoing ImmuneRACE study and from about 1,200 subjects provided by 6 global collaborators. Sample metadata almost always included a de-identified subject ID, COVID-19 status, age in years and sex.

Relative to germline, V is 3 bases shorter and J is 5 bases shorter, with 10 bases between their ends. The CDR3 contains 13 residues, cysteine and phenylalanine counted. The read is trimmed to its CDR3 DNA, 39 bases read in frame from base 1. According to the germline V gene, CDR1 reads KGHSH and CDR2 reads LQKENI. Overall results and qualifications from the work: How much clinical and demographic metadata was included differed by source and by participant, and the metadata was provided uncurated.

TCRbeta CDR3 regions were amplified from genomic DNA by means of the immunoSEQ Assay, a bias-controlled multiplex PCR. On the study's bioinformatics: Within the assay, amplification of reference gene primers was used to estimate how many nucleated cells each sample contained. To quantify the absolute abundance of each unique TCRbeta CDR3 rearrangement, sequence reads were collapsed and filtered. For each sample, productive Simpson clonality was calculated as the square root of Simpson's diversity index over productive rearrangements. Here the immuneACCESS table is served through TCRdb, limited to in-frame sequences with V and J called. Missing clones are a known gap in these copies; in checked studies unresolved V genes cover under half, and the rest lacks a known reason. Clonal size and the V and J genes are those of that table, whereas D and trimming came from the DNA. For this sample the table gives about 230,000 clones, of which 65% to 90% were detected only once. 6.5% to 9% of the sample lies in the top ten.

Collaborating institutions collected whole blood in K2EDTA tubes following their own protocols. For TCRbeta analysis, collaborators shipped samples in one of three forms: frozen whole blood, isolated PBMCs, or DNA extracted from either of those sample types. As to this clone: The clone's antigen remains unknown. No quality values exist for individual bases; no much larger clone is one base distant.

The sequenced sample consisted of peripheral blood. The clonotype comes from a woman aged 50 to 65 with acute or convalescent COVID-19. The rearranged chain carries TRBV18 and TRBJ2-5, with no confident D gene call. In nucleotide form, the sequence is TGTGCCAGCTCACCTACAGCATCGGAGACCCAGTACTTC. It is translated as CASSPTASETQYF. Extended through the reference TRBV18 and TRBJ2-5 proteins, this CDR3 yields the full variable domain: NAGVMQNPRHLVRRRGQEARLRCSPMKGHSHVYWYRQLPEEGLKFMVYLQKENIIDESGMPKERFSAEFPKEGPSILRIQQVVRGDSAAYFCASSPTASETQYFGPGTRLLVL.